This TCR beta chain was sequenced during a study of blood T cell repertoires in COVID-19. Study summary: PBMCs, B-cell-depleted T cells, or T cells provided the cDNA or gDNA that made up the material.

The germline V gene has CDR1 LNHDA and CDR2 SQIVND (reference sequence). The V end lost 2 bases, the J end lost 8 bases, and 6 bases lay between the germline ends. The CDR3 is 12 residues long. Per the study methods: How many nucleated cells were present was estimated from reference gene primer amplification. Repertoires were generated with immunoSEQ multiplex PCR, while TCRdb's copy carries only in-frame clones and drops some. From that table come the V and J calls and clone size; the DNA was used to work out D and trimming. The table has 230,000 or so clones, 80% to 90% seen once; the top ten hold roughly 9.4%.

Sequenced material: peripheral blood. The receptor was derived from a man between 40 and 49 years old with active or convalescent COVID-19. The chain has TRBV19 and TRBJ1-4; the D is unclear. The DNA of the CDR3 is TGTGCCAGTAGTATAATTGGCGAAAAACTGTTTTTT. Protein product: CASSIIGEKLFF.